Given below is one T cell receptor beta chain in context. This entry comes from a study of T cells in Graves' hyperthyroidism and ophthalmopathy. With V trimmed by 3 bases and J by 5 bases, 2 bases remained unmatched. CDR1 and CDR2 from the germline V gene are LNHDA and SQIVND (reference sequence). The CDR3 runs to 15 residues. PBMCs were collected from an approximately 9.5 ml volume of fresh peripheral blood. The CDR3 regions of TCR beta were amplified from RNA transcripts. TCR CDR3 underwent first-round RT-PCR with the HTBI primer set. From the multiplex PCR reads, TCRdb called clonotypes with MiXCR, one entry per CDR3 protein. Of some 350,000 distinct CDR3 sequences in the sample, more than 20% are singletons; the top ten hold roughly 80%.

This sequence originates from a man over 45 with Graves' hyperthyroidism. The sample comprised blood. V gene TRBV19 combines with J gene TRBJ2-2, with 11 nucleotides matching TRBD1. The CDR3: CASSMGQGVTGELFF. CDR3 nucleotide sequence: TGTGCCAGTAGTATGGGACAGGGGGTGACCGGGGAGCTGTTTTTT.